These 21 T cell receptor beta chains share one sample of origin, sequenced in a study of blood T cell repertoires in COVID-19. The method was immunoSEQ multiplex PCR; TCRdb's version includes in-frame clones alone and lacks a portion of them. The sample yields 50,000 to 60,000 clones, 80% to 90% seen once. The sequencing input was peripheral blood. The receptors shown here come from a man between 35 and 55 years old with COVID-19, enrolled during active disease.

The genes are TRBV5-6 and TRBJ2-3; TRBD1 matches 9 bases. The CDR3 has 15 amino acids. Germline V gives CDR1 SGHDT, CDR2 YYEEEE. V shed 4 bases, J shed 2 bases, and the junction held 5 bases outside the gene matches. Here the CDR3 DNA reads TGTGCCAGCAGCGTGGACAGGGGCTACACAGATACGCAGTATTTT. Translated: CASSVDRGYTDTQYF.

The chain uses TRBV5-1 and TRBJ2-2, with TRBD1 identical over 8 bases. The germline V gene encodes CDR1 SGHRS and CDR2 YFSETQ. This CDR3 comprises 13 residues. V lost 6 bases, J lost 4 bases, and 2 bases stayed unmatched. Here the CDR3 reads CASTTGATGELFF. CDR3 coding DNA: TGCGCCAGCACGACAGGGGCCACCGGGGAGCTGTTTTTT.

The chain is built from TRBV30 and TRBJ2-2, with TRBD2 identical over 11 bases. The CDR3 has 15 amino acids. Germline lookup yields CDR1 GTSNPN and CDR2 SVGIG (reference sequence). J was trimmed by 5 bases and V by 8 bases; bases with no gene match: 10. The CDR3: CAGNSGGALTGELFF. The CDR3 DNA follows: TGTGCCGGAAATAGCGGGGGGGCCCTAACCGGGGAGCTGTTTTTT.

A word on this clone: The junction departs from the called germline gene at one end, perhaps through a read error. The chain employs TRBV7-7 and TRBJ2-5; TRBD1 matches at 8 bases. CDR1 is SSHAT and CDR2 is FNYEAQ in the germline V gene (reference sequence). This CDR3 is built from 14 residues. CDR3 nucleotides: TGTGCTAGCAGCTTAGGCAGGGGGCTGGAGACCCAGTACTTC. It yields the protein CASSLGRGLETQYF.

The rearrangement links TRBV18 to TRBJ2-1; 10 bases line up with TRBD2. This CDR3 has 15 residues. Losses at the gene ends were 6 bases for V and 8 bases for J; bases not matched to a gene: 10. Germline V CDR1 and CDR2: KGHSH, LQKENI. As DNA, the CDR3 is TGTGCCAGCTCTCACAGCGGGGGGGCCGGGTATGAGCAGTTCTTC. It specifies CASSHSGGAGYEQFF.

DNA of the CDR3: TGTGCCAGCCGTAGCGGGGGCGGAGGTGAAAAACTGTTTTTT. Its translation: CASRSGGGGEKLFF. This rearrangement joins TRBV2 to TRBJ1-4; a possible D gene is TRBD1 (6 bases). In germline, CDR1 is SNHLY, CDR2 FYNNEI. This CDR3 is built from 14 residues. Trimming pared 8 bases from V and 7 bases from J, leaving 17 bases between.

This rearrangement joins TRBV14 to TRBJ1-6; tentatively, D is TRBD1 (5 bases). Germline-derived CDR1 and CDR2 are SGHDN and FVKESK. The CDR3 has 17 residues. Trimming shortened V by 2 bases and J by 5 bases, and 16 bases separated the two germline ends. The CDR3, as DNA: TGTGCCAGCAGCCAACGGGGGGTGCGGATCGATAATTCACCCCTCCACTTT. Translation: CASSQRGVRIDNSPLHF.

The rearrangement uses TRBV10-1 and TRBJ2-2, with D hard to call. The CDR3 loop spans 17 amino acids. The ends were cut back, 3 bases at V and 4 bases at J, with 18 bases in the middle. Germline V CDR1 and CDR2: WNHNN, SYGVQD (reference sequence). The CDR3 region has the DNA TGCGCCAGCAGTGACAGCCCGCCGATCACGGGCACCGGGGAGCTGTTTTTT. Amino acid sequence: CASSDSPPITGTGELFF.

The chain employs TRBV7-2 and TRBJ1-3; possible D gene TRBD1, 6 bases. Germline lookup yields CDR1 SGHTA and CDR2 FQGNSA. V was pared by 2 bases and J by 4 bases, with 15 bases between. CDR3 length equals 16 residues. The CDR3 region is CASSLSRTGPGNTIYF. As DNA, the CDR3 is TGTGCCAGCAGCTTAAGCCGAACAGGGCCGGGAAACACCATATATTTT.

The chain is built from TRBV21-1 and TRBJ2-1; the table's D call TRBD2 went unverified against the DNA. TRBV21-1 constitutes a pseudogene. The CDR3 contains 16 residues. In DNA form, the CDR3 reads TGTGCCAGCAGCGGAAGGCGGGGGGGCCCCTACAATGAGCAGTTCTTC. The encoded protein is CASSGRRGGPYNEQFF.

For the CDR3, the DNA is TGCGCCAGCAGCTTGGTTACAGGGAACACAGATACGCAGTATTTT. Amino acid sequence: CASSLVTGNTDTQYF. The rearrangement uses TRBV5-1 and TRBJ2-3, with a weak D call TRBD1 (6 bases). V lost 0 bases and J 2 bases, leaving 10 bases between the germline ends. Germline CDR1 SGHRS, CDR2 YFSETQ. The CDR3 is 15 residues long.

The rearrangement uses TRBV24-1 and TRBJ2-2; TRBD2 is a possible D gene (5 bases). V was cut by 10 bases and J by 7 bases, with 12 bases left in between. The V gene's germline CDR1 is KGHDR and CDR2 SFDVKD. The CDR3 runs 12 residues. The chain's CDR3 is CATAAGLGELFF. The DNA of the CDR3 is TGTGCCACGGCGGCGGGCCTCGGGGAGCTGTTTTTT.

CDR3 bases: TGTGCCTGGAGTTTGGGTGGGGAGAGCACAGATACGCAGTATTTT. This sequence encodes CAWSLGGESTDTQYF. The chain is built from TRBV30 and TRBJ2-3; D might be TRBD2 (5 bases). Germline loops: CDR1 GTSNPN, CDR2 SVGIG (reference sequence). V was pared by 2 bases and J by 0 bases, with 12 bases between. The length of the CDR3 is 15 residues.

The chain has TRBV7-3 and TRBJ2-7; 7 positions agree with TRBD2. V lost 2 bases to trimming and J lost 2 bases; unmatched junction nucleotides: 15. The CDR3 has 18 amino acids. CDR1 is SGHTA, CDR2 FQGTGA, per germline. CDR3 sequence reads: CASSLEAPRPGRAYEQYF. The CDR3 region has the DNA TGTGCCAGCAGCTTAGAGGCCCCCCGGCCGGGGAGGGCCTACGAGCAGTACTTC.

This clone has only a few counts. The CDR3 loop reads CASSQVGADQPQHF. The CDR3 DNA reads as TGTGCCAGCAGCCAAGTAGGGGCCGATCAGCCCCAGCATTTT. The J gene is TRBJ1-5, the V gene TRBV3-1 (or the pseudogene TRBV3-2); D is perhaps TRBD1 (5 bases). Germline lookup yields CDR1 LGHDT and CDR2 YNNKEL (reference sequence). This CDR3 region has 14 residues. Trimming left V 1 base short and J 5 bases short, with 9 bases between.

The V call is TRBV27, the J call TRBJ1-1, with 9 bases aligning to TRBD1. The ends lost 8 bases at V and 11 bases at J; junction bases unmatched: 6. This CDR3 spans 11 amino acids. Germline V gene lookup returns CDR1 MNHEY and CDR2 SMNVEV (reference sequence). DNA for the CDR3: TGTGCCAGCCGAACAGGGGGCAGGGCTTTCTTT. Residues: CASRTGGRAFF.

The chain combines TRBV2 with TRBJ1-1; D is unclear. Germline V gene sequence: CDR1 SNHLY, CDR2 FYNNEI. Trimming stripped 5 bases from V and 1 base from J, with 11 bases between. The CDR3 has 14 residues. For the CDR3, the DNA is TGTGCCAGCAGTAGACGCGGAGGGAACACTGAAGCTTTCTTT. Protein sequence: CASSRRGGNTEAFF.

The chain has TRBV9 and TRBJ2-1, with 12 bases that match TRBD2. After removal of 1 base from V and 6 bases from J, the junction contained 5 bases not matched to a gene. CDR1 and CDR2 (germline): SGDLS, YYNGEE. This CDR3 spans 16 amino acids. The CDR3 sequence is CASSVRLAGARNEQFF. The DNA of the CDR3 is TGTGCCAGCAGCGTACGACTAGCGGGAGCTCGCAATGAGCAGTTCTTC.

The chain joins TRBV2 to TRBJ2-2; 8 positions match TRBD1. J lost 4 bases, V lost 8 bases, and 6 bases had no gene match. The CDR3 sequence is 14 residues long. Germline CDR1 is SNHLY and CDR2 is FYNNEI. The CDR3 nucleotides read TGTGCCAGCTCTCAGGGGGCGGGCACCGGGGAGCTGTTTTTT. Translated: CASSQGAGTGELFF. Complete variable domain (other parts from reference TRBV2 and TRBJ2-2): EPEVTQTPSHQVTQMGQEVILRCVPISNHLYFYWYRQILGQKVEFLVSFYNNEISEKSEIFDDQFSVERPDGSNFTLKIRSTKLEDSAMYFCASSQGAGTGELFFGEGSRLTVL.

This chain uses TRBV6-1 with TRBJ2-7, with D perhaps TRBD1 (5 bases). V was cut by 2 bases and J by 3 bases, with 14 bases left in between. CDR1 and CDR2 (germline): MNHNS, SASEGT. This CDR3 has 15 amino acids. The CDR3 sequence: CASSELRGSSYEQYF. The CDR3, as DNA: TGTGCCAGCAGTGAATTAAGGGGCTCGAGCTACGAGCAGTACTTC.

The chain is built from TRBV25-1 and TRBJ2-5, with 9 bases lining up with TRBD1. Germline assignment: CDR1 MGHDK and CDR2 SYGVNS. Trimming cost V 10 bases and J 5 bases; bases outside gene matches: 8. The CDR3 is made up of 13 amino acids. The CDR3 loop is CAIGDRASETQYF. The DNA for the CDR3 is TGTGCCATCGGGGACAGGGCGAGCGAGACCCAGTACTTC. Full variable domain (missing parts from reference TRBV25-1 and TRBJ2-5): EADIYQTPRYLVIGTGKKITLECSQTMGHDKMYWYQQDPGMELHLIHYSYGVNSTEKGDLSSESTVSRIRTEHFPLTLESARPSHTSQYLCAIGDRASETQYFGPGTRLLVL.